The 17 T cell receptor beta chains given below trace back to one sample, sequenced in a study of PD-L1 blockade in urothelial cancer. This sample's time point: pretreatment peripheral blood. Using immunoSEQ multiplex PCR, the repertoire was profiled, and TCRdb retains in-frame clones only, with some absent. The sample lists about 47,000 clones, more than 75% occurring once. This specimen consisted of PBMCs, obtained around atezolizumab (anti-PD-L1) treatment. The origin of the receptors is a man aged 50 or older with urothelial cancer.

The chain links TRBV5-6 to TRBJ1-2, with 9 nucleotides matching TRBD1. Per germline, CDR1 SGHDT and CDR2 YYEEEE. The CDR3 is 15 amino acids. Losses at the gene ends were 4 bases for V and 6 bases for J; bases not matched to a gene: 10. Here the CDR3 DNA reads TGTGCCAGCAGCCAAAGACAGGGGGTAATGGATGGCTACACCTTC. This gives the protein CASSQRQGVMDGYTF.

The V call is TRBV30, the J call TRBJ1-1, with a weak D call TRBD1 (6 bases). The CDR3 has 16 residues. Germline V gene lookup returns CDR1 GTSNPN and CDR2 SVGIG (reference sequence). The V end was cut by 5 bases, the J end by 4 bases, with 23 bases between. The chain's CDR3 is CAWEPLGTPTGTEAFF. CDR3 DNA sequence: TGTGCCTGGGAACCCCTTGGGACACCTACGGGCACTGAAGCTTTCTTT. Complete variable domain (other parts from reference TRBV30 and TRBJ1-1): SQTIHQWPATLVQPVGSPLSLECTVEGTSNPNLYWYRQAAGRGLQLLFYSVGIGQISSEVPQNLSASRPQDRQFILSSKKLLLSDSGFYLCAWEPLGTPTGTEAFFGQGTRLTVV.

V usage is TRBV29-1 and J usage is TRBJ2-5; 9 nucleotides match TRBD1. Trimming cost V 7 bases and J 8 bases; bases outside gene matches: 20. Germline V gene data show CDR1 as SQVTM and CDR2 as ANQGSEA. CDR3 length: 16 amino acids. The CDR3 DNA is TGCAGCGCTCGTCTGATGGGACAGGGTCTTGGATTTACCCAGTACTTC. This gives the protein CSARLMGQGLGFTQYF. The complete variable domain, with remaining parts taken from reference TRBV29-1 and TRBJ2-5, reads SAVISQKPSRDICQRGTSLTIQCQVDSQVTMMFWYRQQPGQSLTLIATANQGSEATYESGFVIDKFPISRPNLTFSTLTVSNMSPEDSSIYLCSARLMGQGLGFTQYFGPGTRLLVL.

The chain links TRBV10-3 to TRBJ2-7, with TRBD2 matching 10 bases. V lost 7 bases and J lost 5; bases outside the gene matches: 11. This CDR3 region has 15 residues. Germline CDR1 ENHRY, CDR2 SYGVKD. CDR3 nucleotides: TGTGCCATCACCGACAGCGGGAGGGCCAGAAACGAGCAGTACTTC. It translates to CAITDSGRARNEQYF.

This clone was observed a few times. The rearrangement joins TRBV7-9 to TRBJ2-7; no reliable D call. Germline V gene data show CDR1 as SEHNR and CDR2 as FQNEAQ (reference sequence). CDR3 length: 15 amino acids. V was pared by 1 base and J by 2 bases, with 12 bases between. In DNA form, the CDR3 reads TGTGCCAGCAGCTTAGGGGCAAAAGCACCCTACGAGCAGTACTTC. Amino acid sequence: CASSLGAKAPYEQYF.

The CDR3 DNA sequence: TGTGCCAGCTCTCGGGACAGCCGGGGCAACAATGAGCAGTTCTTC. Translation: CASSRDSRGNNEQFF. The chain recombines TRBV18 with TRBJ2-1, with 7 positions matching TRBD1. V dropped 6 bases and J dropped 5; count of bases not matched to a gene: 10. This CDR3 region has 15 residues. Germline V gene data show CDR1 as KGHSH and CDR2 as LQKENI.

The chain uses TRBV28 and TRBJ1-4, with D maybe TRBD1 (5 bases). This CDR3 has 15 residues. With 5 bases removed from V and 9 bases from J, the gap between germline ends came to 19 bases. Germline V gene data show CDR1 as MDHEN and CDR2 as SYDVKM. The CDR3 loop reads CASSGGGLAHQKLFF. The CDR3 DNA is TGTGCCAGCAGTGGCGGGGGGTTAGCACACCAAAAACTGTTTTTT. The full variable domain, with the rest looked up from reference TRBV28 and TRBJ1-4, is DVKVTQSSRYLVKRTGEKVFLECVQDMDHENMFWYRQDPGLGLRLIYFSYDVKMKEKGDIPEGYSVSREKKERFSLILESASTNQTSMYLCASSGGGLAHQKLFFGSGTQLSVL.

This clone appeared a few times. V usage is TRBV14 and J usage is TRBJ1-1; TRBD1 matches 8 bases. With V trimmed by 9 bases and J by 0 bases, 3 bases remained unmatched. Germline V lookup: CDR1 SGHDN, CDR2 FVKESK. The CDR3 loop spans 13 amino acids. This chain's CDR3 is CASSGGLNTEAFF. Here the CDR3 DNA reads TGTGCCAGTTCAGGGGGCTTGAACACTGAAGCTTTCTTT.

This chain's CDR3 is CASNVRSGANVLTF. The CDR3 nucleotides are TGTGCCAGCAACGTCCGGTCTGGGGCCAACGTCCTGACTTTC. V gene TRBV5-4 combines with J gene TRBJ2-6; no definite D call. Looked up from germline, CDR1 is SGHNT and CDR2 is YYREEE (reference sequence). Trimming removed 6 bases from V and 1 base from J, with 8 bases in between. This CDR3 contains 14 residues.

The chain joins TRBV19 to TRBJ2-1; 8 bases line up with TRBD1. The CDR3 length is 16 residues. The trim removed 4 bases at V and 6 bases at J, leaving 11 bases unmatched. The germline CDR1 and CDR2 sequences are LNHDA and SQIVND (reference sequence). CDR3 in amino acids: CASSKSPRGLGNEQFF. The CDR3 DNA follows: TGTGCCAGTAGTAAGAGCCCCAGGGGGCTAGGCAATGAGCAGTTCTTC.

The chain links TRBV16 to TRBJ2-1; TRBD1 matches 9 bases. The CDR3 totals 15 residues. CDR1 and CDR2 (germline): KGHSY, FQNENV. The trim removed 5 bases at V and 2 bases at J, leaving 4 bases unmatched. The CDR3 is CASSKDRGTYNEQFF. DNA for the CDR3: TGTGCCAGCAGCAAGGACAGGGGAACCTACAATGAGCAGTTCTTC.

The chain links TRBV5-4 to TRBJ2-5; the match to TRBD2 covers 15 bases. This CDR3 has 17 residues. V shed 4 bases, J shed 1 base, and the junction held 5 bases outside the gene matches. The V gene's germline CDR1 is SGHNT and CDR2 YYREEE (reference sequence). The chain's CDR3 is CASSAGLAGGTQETQYF. CDR3 coding DNA: TGTGCCAGCAGCGCGGGACTAGCGGGGGGAACCCAAGAGACCCAGTACTTC.

The CDR3 protein is CASSLWSTGELFF. The CDR3 DNA reads TGTGCCAGCAGCTTATGGAGCACCGGGGAGCTGTTTTTT. The rearrangement links TRBV11-2 to TRBJ2-2; D is unclear. This CDR3 region has 13 residues. The germline CDR1 and CDR2 sequences are SGHAT and FQNNGV. Trimming took 2 bases from V and 4 from J, leaving 5 bases between them. The full variable domain, its missing parts supplied by reference TRBV11-2 and TRBJ2-2, is EAGVAQSPRYKIIEKRQSVAFWCNPISGHATLYWYQQILGQGPKLLIQFQNNGVVDDSQLPKDRFSAERLKGVDSTLKIQPAKLEDSAVYLCASSLWSTGELFFGEGSRLTVL.

Notes on this clone: One end of the junction is discordant with germline, which a read error may explain. The gene calls are TRBV18 and TRBJ1-2, with no clear D. The CDR3 runs 12 residues. Looked up from germline, CDR1 is KGHSH and CDR2 is LQKENI. CDR3 in DNA: TGTGCCAGCTCCCCACGACTCGGGGGCTACACCTTC. It codes for CASSPRLGGYTF. Full variable domain (rest looked up from reference TRBV18 and TRBJ1-2): NAGVMQNPRHLVRRRGQEARLRCSPMKGHSHVYWYRQLPEEGLKFMVYLQKENIIDESGMPKERFSAEFPKEGPSILRIQQVVRGDSAAYFCASSPRLGGYTFGSGTRLTVV.

The chain joins TRBV7-6 to TRBJ2-7; D is ambiguous. Trimming took 5 bases from V and 2 from J, leaving 10 bases between them. The CDR3 runs to 13 residues. The germline V gene encodes CDR1 SGHVS and CDR2 FNYEAQ. The CDR3 sequence is CASSPPRAYEQYF. The CDR3 nucleotides are TGTGCCAGCAGCCCACCAAGAGCCTACGAGCAGTACTTC.

CDR3 loop: CASSQALAGTGELFF. The CDR3 DNA is TGTGCCAGCAGCCAAGCGCTAGCGGGCACCGGGGAGCTGTTTTTT. This chain connects TRBV4-2 to TRBJ2-2; the match to TRBD2 covers 8 bases. From germline, CDR1 is LGHNA and CDR2 YNFKEQ. V shed 1 base, J shed 4 bases, and the junction held 2 bases outside the gene matches. The CDR3 length is 15 residues.

This chain joins TRBV18 and TRBJ2-7; 7 bases fit TRBD1. The CDR3 has 14 amino acids. The V and J ends lost 4 bases and 2 bases, in that order; junction bases with no gene match: 5. In germline, CDR1 is KGHSH, CDR2 LQKENI. The CDR3 sequence: CASSQGAMTYEQYF. CDR3 nucleotides: TGTGCCAGCTCACAGGGGGCGATGACCTACGAGCAGTACTTC.